The 31 T cell receptor beta chains listed next were all sequenced from one sample in a study of early T cells in non-severe SARS-CoV-2 infection. TCRdb called the 5' RACE reads again in MiXCR, with one record for every CDR3 protein. This sample yields around 71,000 distinct CDR3 sequences, of which roughly 15% are seen a single time; about 4% belongs to the top ten. The sequences come from whole blood, collected at baseline. These receptors were taken from an adult who was a healthcare worker with PCR-confirmed SARS-CoV-2 infection or an uninfected control (not recorded which).

This clonotype has only a few counts. V and J are TRBV5-6 and TRBJ1-6, with a weak D call TRBD1 (5 bases). The V end lost 4 bases, the J end lost 9 bases, and 14 bases lay between the germline ends. Looked up from germline, CDR1 is SGHDT and CDR2 is YYEEEE. The CDR3 contains 14 residues. CDR3 nucleotide sequence: TGTGCCAGCAGCCCCGACAGAAGGTCTTCACCCCTCCACTTT. This gives the protein CASSPDRRSSPLHF.

This clonotype was counted only a few times. This chain links TRBV7-2 with TRBJ1-2; 8 nucleotides agree with TRBD1. The V segment lost 0 bases and the J segment 4 bases; nucleotides outside the gene matches: 4. Germline V CDR1 and CDR2: SGHTA, FQGNSA. The CDR3 is made up of 15 amino acids. CDR3 region: CASSLAGTGLYGYTF. DNA of the CDR3: TGTGCCAGCAGCTTAGCCGGGACAGGACTCTATGGCTACACCTTC.

This clonotype was detected a few times. The J gene is TRBJ2-1, the V gene TRBV7-6; the D gene is possibly TRBD2 (6 bases). Looked up from germline, CDR1 is SGHVS and CDR2 is FNYEAQ. Trimming stripped 3 bases from V and 9 bases from J, with 9 bases between. The CDR3 sequence is 12 residues long. CDR3: CASSFSGGEQFF. Here the CDR3 DNA reads TGTGCCAGCAGCTTTAGCGGCGGTGAGCAGTTCTTC.

The V call is TRBV12-3 or TRBV12-4, the J call TRBJ1-2, with 10 bases aligning to TRBD1. Trimming cost V 2 bases and J 2 bases; bases outside gene matches: 8. This CDR3 region has 17 residues. The CDR3, as DNA: TGTGCCAGCAGTTTACCTTCCCGGGGACAGGGGAACTATGGCTACACCTTC. Protein: CASSLPSRGQGNYGYTF.

The CDR3 DNA reads TGTGCCACCAGTGATTTCTTAGCGGGAGAAGAGCAGTTCTTC. Protein sequence: CATSDFLAGEEQFF. The V gene is TRBV24-1, the J gene TRBJ2-1; TRBD2 matches 9 bases. The germline gives CDR1 KGHDR, CDR2 SFDVKD. CDR3 length: 14 amino acids. V trimming: 1 base; J trimming: 10 bases; junction bases outside the gene matches: 4.

This clonotype qualifies as medium-sized. CDR3 in amino acids: CASSPQSGLGTDTQYF. CDR3 coding DNA: TGTGCCAGCTCACCACAGAGCGGGTTGGGCACAGATACGCAGTATTTT. J is TRBJ2-3 and V is TRBV18; D is perhaps TRBD2 (6 bases). In germline, CDR1 is KGHSH, CDR2 LQKENI. Trimming pared 1 base from V and 1 base from J, leaving 12 bases between. CDR3 size: 16 residues.

The rearrangement links TRBV6-5 to TRBJ1-2; 7 positions match TRBD1. Germline CDR1 MNHEY, CDR2 SVGAGI. The CDR3 consists of 17 residues. Trimming cost V 6 bases and J 0 bases; bases outside gene matches: 13. CDR3 sequence: CASSPKTGLNSNYGYTF. The DNA of the CDR3 is TGTGCCAGCAGCCCAAAGACAGGGTTAAACTCTAACTATGGCTACACCTTC.

This clonotype was counted at least ten times. The chain combines TRBV24-1 with TRBJ1-1; 8 bases are a match to TRBD1. The CDR3 consists of 15 residues. Per the germline V gene, CDR1 is KGHDR and CDR2 is SFDVKD. The trim removed 8 bases at V and 2 bases at J, leaving 9 bases unmatched. The chain's CDR3 is CATTDRGEENTEAFF. The CDR3 region has the DNA TGTGCCACCACCGACAGGGGCGAGGAAAACACTGAAGCTTTCTTT.

This clonotype turned up a few times. This sequence joins TRBV7-2 and TRBJ2-5; no firm D call. V was clipped by 8 bases and J by 0 bases, with 10 bases between them. The CDR3 runs 13 residues. Germline CDR1 SGHTA, CDR2 FQGNSA. Written as DNA, the CDR3 is TGTGCCAGCCTCAAGGCAGACCAAGAGACCCAGTACTTC. This gives the protein CASLKADQETQYF.

The gene calls are TRBV7-8 and TRBJ2-1; TRBD2 matches 7 bases. With V trimmed by 4 bases and J by 4 bases, 16 bases remained unmatched. This CDR3 contains 18 residues. The germline CDR1 and CDR2 sequences are SGHVS and FQNEAQ. Here the CDR3 DNA reads TGTGCCAGCAGCTCCCCCGACGGGGTGGCGGGAGTTTACAATGAGCAGTTCTTC. Residues: CASSSPDGVAGVYNEQFF.

The chain couples TRBV3-1 to TRBJ2-7, with 12 positions matching TRBD2. Looked up from germline, CDR1 is LGHDT and CDR2 is YNNKEL (reference sequence). The CDR3 runs to 18 residues. The V gene end was trimmed by 4 bases and the J gene end by 5 bases; junction bases not matched to a gene: 15. CDR3 protein: CASSPSPSTSGSGDEQYF. CDR3 bases: TGTGCCAGCAGCCCCTCCCCCTCGACTAGCGGGAGTGGTGACGAGCAGTACTTC.

The CDR3: CASSPASRTEAFF. In DNA, the CDR3 is TGTGCCAGCTCACCAGCCTCTCGCACTGAAGCTTTCTTT. The chain is built from TRBV18 and TRBJ1-1, with no clear D. V lost 2 bases, J lost 4 bases, and 8 bases lay in between. Germline lookup yields CDR1 KGHSH and CDR2 LQKENI. The CDR3 extends over 13 amino acids.

The sample holds many counts of this clonotype. The chain combines TRBV10-3 with TRBJ2-3, with TRBD1 matching over 8 bases. The CDR3 length is 13 residues. Trimming at V came to 4 bases and at J to 5 bases, leaving 2 bases not matched to a gene. The germline CDR1 and CDR2 sequences are ENHRY and SYGVKD. CDR3 region: CAISGTGQDTQYF. CDR3 in DNA: TGTGCCATCAGTGGGACAGGGCAAGATACGCAGTATTTT.

Comments on this clonotype: Mismatch with germline at one junction end may stem from a read error. The chain employs TRBV14 and TRBJ2-1; D is uncertain. The CDR3 has 14 amino acids. Germline V gene data show CDR1 as SGHDN and CDR2 as FVKESK. The CDR3 coding sequence is TGTGCCAGCAGCCAAGCCGGACGACGGGTTGAGCTGTTCTTC. Protein: CASSQAGRRVELFF.

The CDR3 is CASSGQRYEQYF. Here the CDR3 DNA reads TGTGCCAGCAGTGGACAGCGCTACGAGCAGTACTTC. The V call is TRBV27, the J call TRBJ2-7; the D gene is possibly TRBD1 (6 bases). Trimming removed 5 bases from V and 3 bases from J, with 8 bases in between. The V gene's germline CDR1 is MNHEY and CDR2 SMNVEV (reference sequence). This CDR3 comprises 12 residues.

CDR3 in DNA: TGTGCCAGCTCACCGACGGCGGGACTAGCGAGTAATGAGCAGTTCTTC. It yields the protein CASSPTAGLASNEQFF. The J gene is TRBJ2-1, the V gene TRBV18, with 10 bases matching TRBD2. Germline V gives CDR1 KGHSH, CDR2 LQKENI. Unmatched junction bases numbered 9, after V lost 3 bases and J lost 7 bases. The CDR3 loop spans 16 amino acids.

There are a few counts of this clonotype. This chain uses TRBV20-1 with TRBJ1-1; D is undetermined. V lost 3 bases and J lost 3, with 11 bases in between. CDR1 and CDR2 from the germline V gene are DFQATT and SNEGSKA (reference sequence). CDR3 length: 13 amino acids. The CDR3, as DNA: TGCAGTGCTAGCGAGGATAGTTACACTGAAGCTTTCTTT. The encoded protein is CSASEDSYTEAFF.

J is TRBJ2-1 and V is TRBV15, with TRBD2 identical over 8 bases. Per the germline V gene, CDR1 is LNHNV and CDR2 is YYDKDF (reference sequence). The CDR3 covers 19 residues. V gave up 0 bases and J gave up 2 bases; unmatched junction bases: 12. The CDR3 loop is CATSREPPSLAGPYNEQFF. The CDR3 DNA sequence: TGTGCCACCAGCAGAGAGCCCCCCTCCTTAGCGGGACCCTACAATGAGCAGTTCTTC.

This clonotype was counted many times. V and J are TRBV7-2 and TRBJ2-7, with 7 bases matching TRBD1. CDR1 SGHTA and CDR2 FQGNSA come from the germline V gene. V lost 3 bases and J lost 3; bases outside the gene matches: 5. This CDR3 region has 14 residues. The CDR3 DNA is TGTGCCAGCAGCTTCAGAGGGGGCAACTACGAGCAGTACTTC. Translated: CASSFRGGNYEQYF.

The chain couples TRBV7-2 to TRBJ2-3; TRBD2 agrees at 9 bases. This CDR3 has 17 residues. After removal of 2 bases from V and 0 bases from J, the junction contained 6 bases not matched to a gene. Germline-derived CDR1 and CDR2 are SGHTA and FQGNSA. The CDR3 DNA is TGTGCCAGCAGCTTAAGAGGGCGGGAGGGTAGCACAGATACGCAGTATTTT. It is translated as CASSLRGREGSTDTQYF.

This sequence joins TRBV28 and TRBJ2-1; D remains unclear. Looked up from germline, CDR1 is MDHEN and CDR2 is SYDVKM. Trimming left V 6 bases short and J 10 bases short, with 13 bases between. The CDR3 is made up of 12 amino acids. The CDR3: CASRLPRGEQFF. Written as DNA, the CDR3 is TGTGCCAGCAGACTCCCCCGAGGAGAGCAGTTCTTC.

The J gene is TRBJ2-2, the V gene TRBV7-9; D unclear. Per the germline V gene, CDR1 is SEHNR and CDR2 is FQNEAQ (reference sequence). The CDR3 consists of 14 residues. Deletions cut 4 bases from V and 7 bases from J, with 13 bases between. CDR3 amino acids: CASSSTPENGELFF. CDR3 DNA: TGTGCCAGCAGCTCCACGCCCGAAAACGGGGAGCTGTTTTTT.

The J gene is TRBJ2-1, the V gene TRBV13; possibly TRBD2 for D (7 bases). The CDR3 has 15 amino acids. Trimming took off 1 base at V and 9 bases at J, with 16 bases between the two ends. Germline CDR1 and CDR2: PRHDT and FYEKMQ (reference sequence). CDR3: CASSLEGGGPGEQFF. In DNA form, the CDR3 reads TGTGCCAGCAGCTTAGAAGGGGGAGGGCCCGGTGAGCAGTTCTTC.

This clonotype was found a few times. J is TRBJ2-7 and V is TRBV20-1; a possible D gene is TRBD1 (6 bases). The germline V gene has CDR1 DFQATT and CDR2 SNEGSKA (reference sequence). The CDR3 covers 13 residues. V was cut by 6 bases and J by 0 bases, with 12 bases left in between. CDR3 residues: CSAAGTPSYEQYF. CDR3 coding DNA: TGCAGTGCCGCCGGGACACCCTCCTACGAGCAGTACTTC.

V gene TRBV29-1 combines with J gene TRBJ2-3, with 8 bases aligning to TRBD2. This CDR3 comprises 13 residues. With V trimmed by 6 bases and J by 1 base, 3 bases remained unmatched. CDR1 and CDR2 (germline): SQVTM, ANQGSEA. DNA of the CDR3: TGCAGCGTCCTGACTAGCGGCACAGATACGCAGTATTTT. Translation gives CSVLTSGTDTQYF.

This chain's CDR3 is CASKQGSGELFF. The DNA for the CDR3 is TGTGCCAGCAAGCAGGGATCGGGGGAGCTGTTTTTT. This sequence joins TRBV19 and TRBJ2-2, with D possibly matching TRBD1 (5 bases). Trimming took off 9 bases at V and 8 bases at J, with 13 bases between the two ends. Looked up from germline, CDR1 is LNHDA and CDR2 is SQIVND (reference sequence). The CDR3 has 12 amino acids.

This chain links TRBV19 with TRBJ2-7; D possibly corresponds to TRBD1 (6 bases). The CDR3 length is 13 residues. Germline CDR1 is LNHDA and CDR2 is SQIVND (reference sequence). Trimming removed 8 bases from V and 4 bases from J, with 15 bases in between. CDR3 nucleotide sequence: TGTGCCAGTGCCGGGACACCCAATTACGAGCAGTACTTC. Protein sequence: CASAGTPNYEQYF.

The count of this clonotype is one. This may stem from a read error, because a much larger clone lies one nucleotide away. The rearrangement uses TRBV3-1 and TRBJ2-1, with D unresolved. The DNA end is a closer match to TRBJ2-7, so the J assignment may be wrong. The CDR3 is 15 amino acids. Germline CDR1 reads LGHDT; CDR2 reads YNNKEL (reference sequence). In DNA, the CDR3 is TGTGCCAGCAGCCATCCGGTAGTACAGATCGATGAGCAGTACTTC. It translates to CASSHPVVQIDEQYF.

Only a few counts were recorded for this clonotype. The chain uses TRBV7-3 and TRBJ2-2; 8 nucleotides align to TRBD2. V was clipped by 1 base and J by 5 bases; unmatched bases: 9. The CDR3 runs to 17 residues. CDR1 and CDR2 from the germline V gene are SGHTA and FQGTGA. The CDR3 coding sequence is TGTGCCAGCAGCTTAAAGGCAGCGGGAGTGGGTACCGGGGAGCTGTTTTTT. It is translated as CASSLKAAGVGTGELFF.

The chain employs TRBV28 and TRBJ2-5; 13 bases are shared with TRBD2. V shed 4 bases and J 4 bases; nucleotides not matched to a gene: 3. Germline CDR1 and CDR2: MDHEN and SYDVKM. The length of the CDR3 is 15 residues. The CDR3 bases are TGTGCCAGCAGTTACCGACTAGCGGGAGGAGAGACCCAGTACTTC. As protein: CASSYRLAGGETQYF.

V and J are TRBV5-4 and TRBJ2-3; unclear D gene. The CDR3 is made up of 16 amino acids. Trimming removed 3 bases from V and 2 bases from J, with 16 bases in between. Per germline, CDR1 SGHNT and CDR2 YYREEE (reference sequence). Here the CDR3 reads CASSSIGVVLTDTQYF. The DNA of the CDR3 is TGTGCCAGCAGCTCGATAGGAGTAGTCCTCACAGATACGCAGTATTTT.